These 4 T cell receptor beta chains were sequenced from one sample in a study of T cell changes during pregnancy in multiple sclerosis. Generated by immunoSEQ multiplex PCR, the TCRdb table keeps only in-frame clones and is missing some. The data contain tens of thousands of clones, around 90% of them singletons. Material: CD4+ T cells from peripheral blood mononuclear cells, obtained before pregnancy. The origin of the receptors is a female donor with multiple sclerosis, enrolled in a pregnancy study.

The count of this clone is one. The CDR3 coding sequence is TGTGCCAGCACCAGGGATAACTATGGCTACACCTTC. Its protein is CASTRDNYGYTF. The V and J genes are TRBV6-5 and TRBJ1-2; TRBD1 might be the D (5 bases). Germline V gene lookup returns CDR1 MNHEY and CDR2 SVGAGI. Trimming cost V 7 bases and J 1 base, with 7 bases left between them. The CDR3 is 12 residues long.

This chain joins TRBV4-3 and TRBJ1-6, with D tentatively TRBD1 (5 bases). The CDR3 loop spans 18 amino acids. V lost 4 bases and J lost 4, with 20 bases in between. The germline CDR1 and CDR2 sequences are LGHNA and YSLEER. CDR3: CASSPRPIQTDYNSPLHF. CDR3 nucleotide sequence: TGCGCCAGCAGCCCAAGACCTATTCAGACAGATTATAATTCACCCCTCCACTTT.

The rearrangement uses TRBV2 and TRBJ2-1, with 7 bases aligning to TRBD1. The junction had 17 bases not matched to a gene; V was cut back by 6 bases and J by 6 bases. The germline V gene encodes CDR1 SNHLY and CDR2 FYNNEI. The length of the CDR3 is 17 residues. The CDR3 region has the DNA TGTGCCAGCAGGAGATCGACAGGGAGCCGCTTCGGCAATGAGCAGTTCTTC. Residues: CASRRSTGSRFGNEQFF.

J is TRBJ2-1 and V is TRBV15, with D hard to call. The CDR3 runs to 13 residues. Germline CDR1 is LNHNV and CDR2 is YYDKDF (reference sequence). V was trimmed by 5 bases and J by 6 bases, leaving 11 bases between them. This CDR3 reads CATSRGSFNEQFF. CDR3 nucleotide sequence: TGTGCCACCAGCCGAGGTAGTTTCAATGAGCAGTTCTTC.